The following is a T cell receptor beta chain sequence with its context. This CDR3 region has 16 residues. Germline V gene sequence: CDR1 LGHNA, CDR2 YNFKEQ. The junction had 6 bases not matched to a gene; V was cut back by 0 bases and J by 3 bases. The entry originates in a study of blood T cell repertoires in COVID-19. In the study overall: Researchers got acute and convalescent COVID-19 samples from the United States, Italy and Spain.

Clones were read by immunoSEQ multiplex PCR, and TCRdb kept only the in-frame ones, dropping some. The table has about 70,000 clones, roughly 87% seen once. The gene calls are TRBV4-2 and TRBJ2-7; TRBD1 agrees at 9 bases. The sample taken for sequencing was peripheral blood. This TCR came from a woman aged 18-29 years with acute or convalescent COVID-19. The CDR3 is CASSQEVWGQGYEQYF. Written as DNA, the CDR3 is TGTGCCAGCAGCCAAGAAGTTTGGGGACAGGGCTACGAGCAGTACTTC.